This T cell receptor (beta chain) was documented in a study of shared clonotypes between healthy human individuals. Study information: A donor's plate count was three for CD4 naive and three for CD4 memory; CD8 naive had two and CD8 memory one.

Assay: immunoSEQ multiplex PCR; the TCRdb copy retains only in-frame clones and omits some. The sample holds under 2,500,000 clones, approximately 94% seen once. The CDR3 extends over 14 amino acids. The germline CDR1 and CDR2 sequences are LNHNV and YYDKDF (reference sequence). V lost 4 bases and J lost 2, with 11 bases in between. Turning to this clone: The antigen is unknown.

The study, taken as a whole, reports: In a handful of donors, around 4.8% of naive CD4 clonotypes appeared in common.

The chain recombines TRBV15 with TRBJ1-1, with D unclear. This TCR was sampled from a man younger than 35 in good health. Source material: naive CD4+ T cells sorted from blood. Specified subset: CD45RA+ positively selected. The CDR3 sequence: CATSIALLNTEAFF. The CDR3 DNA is TGTGCCACCAGCATTGCCCTACTAAACACTGAAGCTTTCTTT.